The 5 T cell receptor beta chains presented below share a single source sample, sequenced in a study of response to subunit inactivated influenza vaccine. Each CDR3 protein is one row after TCRdb ran MiXCR on the RT-PCR reads. The sample holds about 480,000 distinct CDR3 sequences; roughly 9.8% are singletons and the top ten take 10% to 15%. The input for sequencing was PBMCs from blood, taken 40 to 50 days after vaccination. The source of these receptors is a man aged 45 to 65 who received an inactivated influenza vaccine.

This clonotype has more than one count but fewer than ten. The chain uses TRBV25-1 and TRBJ2-1; 10 nucleotides agree with TRBD2. The CDR3 has 16 amino acids. Germline assignment: CDR1 MGHDK and CDR2 SYGVNS. Trimming at V came to 4 bases and at J to 6 bases, leaving 9 bases not matched to a gene. In nucleotides, the CDR3 is TGTGCCAGCAGTGGCCGGAGCGGGAGGGCCTCCAATGAGCAGTTCTTC. The encoded protein is CASSGRSGRASNEQFF.

This clonotype was recorded at least ten times. The genes are TRBV28 and TRBJ2-7; 7 bases are a match to TRBD1. The ends lost 5 bases at V and 2 bases at J; junction bases unmatched: 9. The CDR3 sequence is 15 residues long. Germline loops: CDR1 MDHEN, CDR2 SYDVKM. The CDR3 DNA is TGTGCCAGCAGTCTTGACAGGGTCCAGGCCTACGAGCAGTACTTC. It is translated as CASSLDRVQAYEQYF. The whole variable domain, remainder taken from reference TRBV28 and TRBJ2-7, is DVKVTQSSRYLVKRTGEKVFLECVQDMDHENMFWYRQDPGLGLRLIYFSYDVKMKEKGDIPEGYSVSREKKERFSLILESASTNQTSMYLCASSLDRVQAYEQYFGPGTRLTVT.

The chain carries TRBV20-1 and TRBJ2-1; a possible D gene is TRBD1 (6 bases). CDR3 length: 13 residues. The germline V gene has CDR1 DFQATT and CDR2 SNEGSKA (reference sequence). Trimming stripped 4 bases from V and 4 bases from J, with 11 bases between. This CDR3 is CSATDGTYNEQFF. In nucleotides, the CDR3 is TGCAGTGCTACGGACGGGACATACAATGAGCAGTTCTTC.

At least ten counts were recorded for this clonotype. The chain is built from TRBV4-2 and TRBJ2-1; D may be TRBD2 (5 bases). In germline, CDR1 is LGHNA, CDR2 YNFKEQ. The V gene lost 3 bases and the J gene lost 5 bases, with 14 bases spanning the gap. The CDR3 totals 15 residues. CDR3 region: CASSHPGEMNNEQFF. CDR3 nucleotides: TGTGCCAGCAGCCACCCCGGGGAAATGAACAATGAGCAGTTCTTC.

This clonotype showed up just a few times. The chain has TRBV3-1 and TRBJ2-1; TRBD2 matches at 8 bases. The CDR3 contains 17 residues. After removal of 6 bases from V and 2 bases from J, the junction contained 12 bases not matched to a gene. CDR1 and CDR2 from the germline V gene are LGHDT and YNNKEL (reference sequence). DNA of the CDR3: TGTGCCAGCAGTCCCTTGGGAGCGGGAGTTCCCTACAATGAGCAGTTCTTC. Residues: CASSPLGAGVPYNEQFF.